What follows is one T cell receptor beta chain and its context. TCRdb's table, derived via immunoSEQ multiplex PCR, lists solely in-frame clones and lacks some. The table shows 80,000 or so clones, with under 85% occurring only once. This specimen comes from a study of blood T cell repertoires in COVID-19. V lost 4 bases and J 3 bases, leaving 13 bases between the germline ends. This CDR3 is 14 amino acids long. CDR1 and CDR2 (germline): SGHRS, YFSETQ. The chain carries TRBV5-1 and TRBJ2-5, with no clear D. The sample consisted of peripheral blood. This TCR was recovered from a human donor in a cohort sampled during active COVID-19. CDR3 protein: CASSPFNPEETQYF. In nucleotides, the CDR3 is TGCGCCAGCAGCCCTTTTAATCCCGAAGAGACCCAGTACTTC.